The 17 T cell receptor beta chains below were found in one sample sequenced in a study of blood T cell repertoires in COVID-19. Here immunoSEQ multiplex PCR was the method, and the copy in TCRdb shows in-frame clones only, minus some. The repertoire includes 150,000 or so clones, roughly nine tenths of them detected once, and approximately 0.5% sits in the top ten. Source material: peripheral blood. The receptors shown here come from a man aged 50-59 years with acute or convalescent COVID-19.

The chain uses TRBV4-2 and TRBJ2-3, with a possible D match to TRBD2 (6 bases). Germline V CDR1 and CDR2: LGHNA, YNFKEQ. This CDR3 is built from 15 residues. V gave up 2 bases and J gave up 4 bases, with 13 bases separating them. The CDR3 loop reads CASSQTSKGADTQYF. CDR3 DNA: TGTGCCAGCAGCCAAACTAGCAAGGGCGCAGATACGCAGTATTTT.

This clone was counted a single time. This chain joins TRBV27 and TRBJ2-1, with a weak D call TRBD1 (5 bases). This CDR3 has 16 amino acids. The V and J ends lost 0 bases and 7 bases respectively, with 16 bases between them. From germline, CDR1 is MNHEY and CDR2 SMNVEV (reference sequence). CDR3 bases: TGTGCCAGCAGTTTATCTAACTTAAGGGGTTGGAATGAGCAGTTCTTC. It codes for CASSLSNLRGWNEQFF.

This clone was picked up one time. The V call is TRBV7-9, the J call TRBJ2-1; TRBD2 matches at 7 bases. The V and J ends lost 3 bases and 7 bases, in that order; junction bases with no gene match: 6. The length of the CDR3 is 14 residues. Germline V gene lookup returns CDR1 SEHNR and CDR2 FQNEAQ (reference sequence). The CDR3 region is CASSFRRERNEQFF. DNA for the CDR3: TGTGCCAGCAGCTTTCGGCGGGAGCGAAATGAGCAGTTCTTC.

CDR3 in amino acids: CASSPGFQETQYF. Here the CDR3 DNA reads TGTGCCAGCAGCCCGGGGTTCCAAGAGACCCAGTACTTC. The chain carries TRBV7-3 and TRBJ2-5, with D possibly TRBD2 on 5 matching bases. V was cut by 5 bases and J by 1 base, with 8 bases left in between. Germline V gives CDR1 SGHTA, CDR2 FQGTGA. This CDR3 has 13 amino acids.

The chain has TRBV6-5 and TRBJ1-2, with D hard to call. The ends were cut back, 6 bases at V and 7 bases at J, with 12 bases in the middle. CDR1 is MNHEY and CDR2 is SVGAGI in the germline V gene. The length of the CDR3 is 12 residues. The CDR3 protein is CASSRTDAGYTF. CDR3 in DNA: TGTGCCAGCAGCCGTACAGATGCTGGCTACACCTTC.

The chain carries TRBV28 and TRBJ1-1, with 11 bases aligning to TRBD1. This CDR3 spans 18 amino acids. Germline values: CDR1 MDHEN, CDR2 SYDVKM. This CDR3 reads CPTTPVGGDRGGGTEAFF. CDR3 coding DNA: TGTCCCACCACCCCCGTCGGGGGGGACAGGGGGGGAGGGACTGAAGCTTTCTTT.

V is TRBV28 and J is TRBJ2-2; 8 positions agree with TRBD1. The CDR3 extends over 16 amino acids. CDR1 is MDHEN, CDR2 SYDVKM, per germline. J lost 1 base, V lost 9 bases, and 10 bases had no gene match. The CDR3 region is CASERFDRGNTGELFF. Written as DNA, the CDR3 is TGTGCCAGTGAGAGGTTCGACAGGGGGAACACCGGGGAGCTGTTTTTT. Using reference TRBV28 and TRBJ2-2 for the parts outside the CDR3, the full variable domain is DVKVTQSSRYLVKRTGEKVFLECVQDMDHENMFWYRQDPGLGLRLIYFSYDVKMKEKGDIPEGYSVSREKKERFSLILESASTNQTSMYLCASERFDRGNTGELFFGEGSRLTVL.

The rearrangement uses TRBV20-1 and TRBJ1-5, with D possibly matching TRBD1 (6 bases). V shed 3 bases and J shed 0 bases, with 15 bases lying between them. Germline values: CDR1 DFQATT, CDR2 SNEGSKA (reference sequence). The CDR3 contains 16 residues. The CDR3 loop is CSASSTGYLSNQPQHF. The CDR3 nucleotides are TGCAGTGCTAGTTCCACAGGGTACCTTAGCAATCAGCCCCAGCATTTT.

The V call is TRBV11-2, the J call TRBJ2-7; D perhaps matches TRBD1 (7 bases). V was cut by 4 bases and J by 4 bases, with 11 bases left in between. Germline CDR1 and CDR2: SGHAT and FQNNGV. The CDR3 has 13 amino acids. CDR3 sequence: CASSSGGGYEQYF. The CDR3, as DNA: TGTGCCAGCAGCTCAGGGGGAGGTTACGAGCAGTACTTC.

The chain links TRBV5-1 to TRBJ1-2, with TRBD1 matching 11 bases. Trimming removed 2 bases from V and 4 bases from J; junction bases left unmatched: 7. This CDR3 spans 16 amino acids. Germline loops: CDR1 SGHRS, CDR2 YFSETQ. The CDR3 bases are TGCGCCAGCAGCTTAGGACAGGGGGCTCTCGGCTATGGCTACACCTTC. Translated, it gives CASSLGQGALGYGYTF.

The chain recombines TRBV7-3 with TRBJ2-1; 7 bases match TRBD1. The CDR3 is made up of 13 amino acids. Germline CDR1 SGHTA, CDR2 FQGTGA. V shed 2 bases, J shed 10 bases, and the junction held 5 bases outside the gene matches. The CDR3 bases are TGTGCCAGCAGCTTACAGAAACAGGGGGAGCAGTTCTTC. Translating gives CASSLQKQGEQFF.

The sample holds one count of this clone. The V and J genes are TRBV19 and TRBJ2-5; TRBD1 is a possible D gene (7 bases). V was cut by 1 base and J by 9 bases, with 15 bases left in between. This CDR3 comprises 14 residues. Germline V gives CDR1 LNHDA, CDR2 SQIVND (reference sequence). The CDR3 DNA is TGTGCCAGTAGTATAGCTACAGGGGCGGGGTCCCAGTACTTC. It yields the protein CASSIATGAGSQYF.

The V call is TRBV6-5, the J call TRBJ1-6; 10 nucleotides align to TRBD1. Trimming removed 0 bases from V and 5 bases from J; junction bases left unmatched: 1. CDR3 size: 16 residues. The germline CDR1 and CDR2 sequences are MNHEY and SVGAGI. In DNA, the CDR3 is TGTGCCAGCAGTTACTCGGGACAGGGGAATAATTCACCCCTCCACTTT. Encoded protein: CASSYSGQGNNSPLHF.

This clone occurred once. V and J are TRBV4-2 and TRBJ2-3, with 8 bases aligning to TRBD2. The ends lost 2 bases at V and 0 bases at J; junction bases unmatched: 13. The CDR3 runs to 19 residues. From germline, CDR1 is LGHNA and CDR2 YNFKEQ. The CDR3 loop reads CASSQQRPRGGLSTDTQYF. In nucleotides, the CDR3 is TGTGCCAGCAGCCAACAAAGGCCTCGGGGGGGGCTTAGCACAGATACGCAGTATTTT.

The chain uses TRBV4-1 and TRBJ2-5; 7 bases map to TRBD2. Looked up from germline, CDR1 is MGHRA and CDR2 is YSYEKL. J was trimmed by 4 bases and V by 1 base; bases with no gene match: 6. This CDR3 contains 15 residues. The CDR3, as DNA: TGCGCCAGCAGCCAAGTCGAGCGGGGACGAGAGACCCAGTACTTC. This gives the protein CASSQVERGRETQYF.

The chain recombines TRBV3-1 (or the pseudogene TRBV3-2) with TRBJ1-5, with 7 positions matching TRBD1. In germline, CDR1 is LGHDT, CDR2 YNNKEL (reference sequence). With 3 bases clipped from V and 0 bases from J, the junction kept 5 bases outside the gene matches. This CDR3 region has 16 residues. The CDR3 loop is CASSQQSGGSNQPQHF. The DNA for the CDR3 is TGTGCCAGCAGCCAGCAATCAGGGGGTAGCAATCAGCCCCAGCATTTT.

About this clone: Other DNA sequences of this sample code for an identical CDR3. The chain's CDR3 is CASSLRYEQYF. CDR3 coding DNA: TGTGCCAGCAGTTTACGGTACGAGCAGTACTTC. The chain is built from TRBV28 and TRBJ2-7; no clear D. V lost 2 bases, J lost 4 bases, and 3 bases lay in between. Germline values: CDR1 MDHEN, CDR2 SYDVKM. This CDR3 comprises 11 residues.